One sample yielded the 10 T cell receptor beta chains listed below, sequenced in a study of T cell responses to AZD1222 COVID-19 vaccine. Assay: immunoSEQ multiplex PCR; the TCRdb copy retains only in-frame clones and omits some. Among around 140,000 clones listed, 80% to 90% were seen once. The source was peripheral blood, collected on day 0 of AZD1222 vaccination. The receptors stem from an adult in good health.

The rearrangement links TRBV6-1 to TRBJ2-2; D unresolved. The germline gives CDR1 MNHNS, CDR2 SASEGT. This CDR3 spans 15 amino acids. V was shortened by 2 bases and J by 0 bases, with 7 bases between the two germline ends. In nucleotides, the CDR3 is TGTGCCAGCAGTGAAATGGCTGCGAACACCGGGGAGCTGTTTTTT. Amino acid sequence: CASSEMAANTGELFF.

This CDR3 reads CASRDRDISTEAFF. The CDR3 bases are TGTGCCAGCAGGGACCGGGACATATCCACTGAAGCTTTCTTT. The chain carries TRBV2 and TRBJ1-1, with D possibly matching TRBD1 (6 bases). Trimming shortened V by 6 bases and J by 4 bases, and 15 bases separated the two germline ends. This CDR3 contains 14 residues. Germline CDR1 SNHLY, CDR2 FYNNEI.

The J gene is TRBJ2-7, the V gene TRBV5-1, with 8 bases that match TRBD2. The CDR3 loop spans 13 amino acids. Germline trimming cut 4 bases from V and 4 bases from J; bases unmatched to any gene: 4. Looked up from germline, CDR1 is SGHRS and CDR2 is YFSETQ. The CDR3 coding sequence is TGCGCCAGCAGCAGTAGCGGGGTGTACGAGCAGTACTTC. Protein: CASSSSGVYEQYF.

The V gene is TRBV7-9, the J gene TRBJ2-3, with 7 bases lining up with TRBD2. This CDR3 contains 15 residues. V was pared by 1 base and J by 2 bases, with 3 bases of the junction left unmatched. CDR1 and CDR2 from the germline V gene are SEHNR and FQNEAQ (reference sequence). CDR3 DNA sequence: TGTGCCAGCAGCTTAGGGGACTACCCCACAGATACGCAGTATTTT. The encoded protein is CASSLGDYPTDTQYF.

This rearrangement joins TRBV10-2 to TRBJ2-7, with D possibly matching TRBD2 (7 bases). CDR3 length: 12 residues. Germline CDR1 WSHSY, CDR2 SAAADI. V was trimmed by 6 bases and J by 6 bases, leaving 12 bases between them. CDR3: CASSAGGAEQYF. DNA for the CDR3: TGCGCCAGCAGCGCTGGGGGGGCCGAGCAGTACTTC.

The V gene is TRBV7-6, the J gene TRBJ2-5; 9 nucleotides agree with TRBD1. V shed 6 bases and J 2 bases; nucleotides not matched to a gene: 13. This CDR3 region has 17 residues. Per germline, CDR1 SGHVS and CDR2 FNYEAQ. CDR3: CASSRSGTGQLQETQYF. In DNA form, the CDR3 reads TGTGCCAGCAGTCGTTCCGGGACAGGGCAGTTGCAAGAGACCCAGTACTTC.

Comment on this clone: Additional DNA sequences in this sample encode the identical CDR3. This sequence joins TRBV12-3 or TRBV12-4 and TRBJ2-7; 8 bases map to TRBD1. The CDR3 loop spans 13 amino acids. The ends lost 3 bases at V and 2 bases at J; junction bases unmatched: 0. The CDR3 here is CASSFRGPYEQYF. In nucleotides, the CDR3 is TGTGCCAGCAGTTTCAGGGGGCCCTACGAGCAGTACTTC.

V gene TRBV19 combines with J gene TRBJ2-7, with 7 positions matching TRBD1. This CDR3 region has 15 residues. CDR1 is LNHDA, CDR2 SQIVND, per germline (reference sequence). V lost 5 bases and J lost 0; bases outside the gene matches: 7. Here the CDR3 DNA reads TGTGCCAGTAGTTGGGACAGCCAGAGCTCCTACGAGCAGTACTTC. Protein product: CASSWDSQSSYEQYF.

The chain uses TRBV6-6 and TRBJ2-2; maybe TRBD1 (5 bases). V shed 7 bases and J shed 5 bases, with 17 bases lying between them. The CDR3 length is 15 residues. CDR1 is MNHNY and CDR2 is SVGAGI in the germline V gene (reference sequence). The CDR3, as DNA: TGTGCCAGCACCCCACCCGGACAAAGAACCGGGGAGCTGTTTTTT. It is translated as CASTPPGQRTGELFF.

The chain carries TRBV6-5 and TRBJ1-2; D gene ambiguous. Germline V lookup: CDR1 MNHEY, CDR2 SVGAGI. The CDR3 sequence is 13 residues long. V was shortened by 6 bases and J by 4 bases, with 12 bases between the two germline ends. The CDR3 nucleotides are TGTGCCAGCAGCGAGGCGGTGTTCTATGGCTACACCTTC. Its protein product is CASSEAVFYGYTF.